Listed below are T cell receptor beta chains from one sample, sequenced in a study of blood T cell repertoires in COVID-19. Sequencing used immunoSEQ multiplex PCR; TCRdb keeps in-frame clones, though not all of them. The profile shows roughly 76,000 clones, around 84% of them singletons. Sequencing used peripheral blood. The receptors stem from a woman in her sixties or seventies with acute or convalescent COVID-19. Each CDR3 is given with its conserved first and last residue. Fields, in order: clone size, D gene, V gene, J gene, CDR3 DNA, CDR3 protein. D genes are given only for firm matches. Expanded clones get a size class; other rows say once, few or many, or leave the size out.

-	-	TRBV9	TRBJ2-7	TGTGCCAGCAGCCCTTTGAGCGGTTCTACCTACGAGCAGTACTTC	CASSPLSGSTYEQYF
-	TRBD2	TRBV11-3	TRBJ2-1	TGTGCCAGCAGCTTCGGACTAGTAACATTAGATGAGCAGTTCTTC	CASSFGLVTLDEQFF
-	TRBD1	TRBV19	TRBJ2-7	TGTGCCAGTAGTATCCGGGACAGGGTCCACGAGCAGTACTTC	CASSIRDRVHEQYF
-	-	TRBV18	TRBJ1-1	TGTGCCAGCTCACCGTCGGCAGGCATGCCCATGAACACTGAAGCTTTCTTT	CASSPSAGMPMNTEAFF
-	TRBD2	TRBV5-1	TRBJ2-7	TGCGCCAGCGCGGGCGGGACTAGCGGGACTAAAGAGCAGTACTTC	CASAGGTSGTKEQYF
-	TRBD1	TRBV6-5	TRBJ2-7	TGTGCCAGCAGCCCGGACAGGTTAAACGAGCAGTACTTC	CASSPDRLNEQYF
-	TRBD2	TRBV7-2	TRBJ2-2	TGTGCCAGCAGCTTAAGCGGGAGGGTTGGGGAGCTGTTTTTT	CASSLSGRVGELFF
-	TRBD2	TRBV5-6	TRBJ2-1	TGTGCCAGCAGCGGTGGCGCAGCTAGCGGGTACAATGAGCAGTTCTTC	CASSGGAASGYNEQFF
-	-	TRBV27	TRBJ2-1	TGTGCCAGCAGTTTGTCTCGACTTCACAATGAGCAGTTCTTC	CASSLSRLHNEQFF
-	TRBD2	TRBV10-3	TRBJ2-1	TGTGCCATTTCTAGCGGGAGGGATTATGATAAGTTCTTC	CAISSGRDYDKFF
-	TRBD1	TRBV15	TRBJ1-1	TGTGCCACCAGCAGACCACAGGGGCAGGTTGGCGTGGGAGCTTTCTTT	CATSRPQGQVGVGAFF
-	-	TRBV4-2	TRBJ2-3	TGTGCCAGCAGCCAAGACATACTGAGCACAGATACGCAGTATTTT	CASSQDILSTDTQYF
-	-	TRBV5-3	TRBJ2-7	TGTGCCAGAAGCTGCTGTTGGCAGGGGGGAGGACACGAGCAGTACTTC	CARSCCWQGGGHEQYF
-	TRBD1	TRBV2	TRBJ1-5	TGTGCCAGCAGGGTGACAGGGGGATATCAGCCCCAGCATTTT	CASRVTGGYQPQHF
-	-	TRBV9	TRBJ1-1	TGTGCCAGCAGTGCACGGGGGAGTTCGGACACTGAAGCTTTCTTT	CASSARGSSDTEAFF
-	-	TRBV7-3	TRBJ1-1	TGTGCCAGCAGCTTATTGGGCAGGGCAAACACTGAAGCTTTCTTT	CASSLLGRANTEAFF
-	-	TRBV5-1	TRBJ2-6	TGCGCCAGCAGCTTGAAGGCAGGCTCTGGGGCCAACGTCCTGACTTTC	CASSLKAGSGANVLTF
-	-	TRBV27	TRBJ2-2	TGTGCCAGCAGTTCTCTGATTTTTGGGGGCTACGCGAACACCGGGGAGCTGTTTTTT	CASSSLIFGGYANTGELFF
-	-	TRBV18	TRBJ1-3	TGTGCCAGCTCGTCCAGTCCTACGGGTGGAAACACCATATATTTT	CASSSSPTGGNTIYF
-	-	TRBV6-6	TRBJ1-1	TGTGCCAGCACCAGACAGTACACTGAAGCTTTCTTT	CASTRQYTEAFF
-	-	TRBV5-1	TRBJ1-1	TGCGCCAGCAGCTTGGTCAGGGATAACACTGAAGCTTTCTTT	CASSLVRDNTEAFF
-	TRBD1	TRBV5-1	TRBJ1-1	TGCGCCAGCAGCTTGGAACAGGGGGCCAACACTGAAGCTTTCTTT	CASSLEQGANTEAFF
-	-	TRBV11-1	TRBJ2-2	TGTGCCAGCAGCTTCAGGCAGAACACCGGGGAGCTGTTTTTT	CASSFRQNTGELFF
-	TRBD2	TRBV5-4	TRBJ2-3	TGTGCCAGCAGCTTAAGAGGCGGGAGGGCGATCACAGATACGCAGTATTTT	CASSLRGGRAITDTQYF
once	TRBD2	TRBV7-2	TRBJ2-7	TGTGCCAGCAGCAAGGGACTAGCTAACGAGCAGTACTTC	CASSKGLANEQYF
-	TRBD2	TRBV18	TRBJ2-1	TGTGCCAGCTCTCAAGGGGAGGGTCAGCAGTTCTTC	CASSQGEGQQFF
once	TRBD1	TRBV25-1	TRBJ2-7	TGTGCCAGCAGTCCCCGGACAGGGAGCTACGAGCAGTACTTC	CASSPRTGSYEQYF
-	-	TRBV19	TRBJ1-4	TGTGCCAGTAGTGCTATAAGGACAGCAACTAATGAAAAACTGTTTTTT	CASSAIRTATNEKLFF
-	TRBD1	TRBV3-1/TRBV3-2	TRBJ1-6	TGTGCCAGCAGCCAGGGGTCGGGACAGGGTTTTTCACCCCTCCACTTT	CASSQGSGQGFSPLHF
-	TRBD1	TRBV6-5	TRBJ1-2	TGTGCCAGCAGAGAGACAGGGAACTATGGCTACACCTTC	CASRETGNYGYTF
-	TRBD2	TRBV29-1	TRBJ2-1	TGCAGCGGGGCCCAACTAGCGGAGCACAATGAGCAGTTCTTC	CSGAQLAEHNEQFF
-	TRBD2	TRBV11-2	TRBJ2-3	TGTGCCAGCAGCTTAGTCGGCGGGAGCAGCACAGATACGCAGTATTTT	CASSLVGGSSTDTQYF
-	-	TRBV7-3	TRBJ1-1	TGTGCCAGCAGCTTATGGGGGCGGGAGGAAGCTTTCTTT	CASSLWGREEAFF
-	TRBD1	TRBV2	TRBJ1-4	TGTGCCAGCAGTGAACAGGGGGCCGGTGCAACTAATGAAAAACTGTTTTTT	CASSEQGAGATNEKLFF